The 32 T cell receptor beta chains below come from one sample, sequenced in a study of T cell responses to AZD1222 COVID-19 vaccine. Using immunoSEQ multiplex PCR, the repertoire was profiled, and TCRdb retains in-frame clones only, with some absent. The sample carries about 92,000 clones, 88% recorded once. Sequences were derived from peripheral blood, sampled on day 0 of AZD1222 vaccination. The receptors were gathered from an adult in good health.

This chain links TRBV7-3 with TRBJ2-5; the match to TRBD1 covers 9 bases. Germline trimming cut 1 base from V and 3 bases from J; bases unmatched to any gene: 21. This CDR3 spans 21 amino acids. Germline lookup yields CDR1 SGHTA and CDR2 FQGTGA. The CDR3 sequence is CASSLRDLDRGVFGVKETQYF. For the CDR3, the DNA is TGTGCCAGCAGCTTAAGAGATTTGGACAGGGGAGTTTTTGGGGTGAAAGAGACCCAGTACTTC.

The chain joins TRBV15 to TRBJ2-4; D perhaps matches TRBD2 (6 bases). CDR1 LNHNV and CDR2 YYDKDF come from the germline V gene (reference sequence). Trimming pared 0 bases from V and 5 bases from J, leaving 11 bases between. The CDR3 consists of 15 residues. The CDR3 nucleotides are TGTGCCACCAGCAGAGATGTAGCGGCGGAAAACATTCAGTACTTC. Translation: CATSRDVAAENIQYF.

The chain couples TRBV12-3 or TRBV12-4 to TRBJ1-5; D uncertain. V was trimmed by 2 bases and J by 6 bases, leaving 8 bases between them. CDR3 length equals 13 residues. Here the CDR3 DNA reads TGTGCCAGCAGTTTACTTACATCTCAGCCCCAGCATTTT. Translated, it gives CASSLLTSQPQHF.

This clone has only one observation. The chain joins TRBV11-2 to TRBJ2-3, with unresolved D. The CDR3 is 11 residues long. The germline V gene encodes CDR1 SGHAT and CDR2 FQNNGV. The ends were cut back, 4 bases at V and 8 bases at J, with 7 bases in the middle. CDR3 bases: TGTGCCAGCAGCTCTCGTGGTACGCAGTATTTT. Translating gives CASSSRGTQYF. Using reference TRBV11-2 and TRBJ2-3 for the parts outside the CDR3, the full variable domain is EAGVAQSPRYKIIEKRQSVAFWCNPISGHATLYWYQQILGQGPKLLIQFQNNGVVDDSQLPKDRFSAERLKGVDSTLKIQPAKLEDSAVYLCASSSRGTQYFGPGTRLTVL.

The chain joins TRBV18 to TRBJ2-2; D is ambiguous. The CDR3 is made up of 12 amino acids. Germline CDR1 reads KGHSH; CDR2 reads LQKENI. V was shortened by 1 base and J by 5 bases, with 2 bases between the two germline ends. The DNA for the CDR3 is TGTGCCAGCTCACCACAGACCGGGGAGCTGTTTTTT. It is translated as CASSPQTGELFF.

V is TRBV7-9 and J is TRBJ2-3; TRBD1 might be the D (5 bases). Germline V gene data show CDR1 as SEHNR and CDR2 as FQNEAQ (reference sequence). CDR3 length: 12 amino acids. The V and J ends lost 8 bases and 2 bases respectively, with 8 bases between them. The CDR3 here is CASGAATDTQYF. CDR3 coding DNA: TGTGCCAGCGGGGCGGCCACAGATACGCAGTATTTT.

The V and J genes are TRBV5-1 and TRBJ2-7; 8 nucleotides line up with TRBD2. CDR1 and CDR2 from the germline V gene are SGHRS and YFSETQ. This CDR3 comprises 16 residues. J was trimmed by 0 bases and V by 0 bases; bases with no gene match: 5. In nucleotides, the CDR3 is TGCGCCAGCAGCTTGGCTAGCGGGTTCAGCTCCTACGAGCAGTACTTC. Amino acids: CASSLASGFSSYEQYF.

This rearrangement joins TRBV7-9 to TRBJ2-4, with 7 nucleotides matching TRBD1. V trimming: 4 bases; J trimming: 0 bases; junction bases outside the gene matches: 12. CDR1 SEHNR and CDR2 FQNEAQ come from the germline V gene (reference sequence). The CDR3 sequence is 18 residues long. CDR3 nucleotides: TGTGCCAGCAGCTCAGAGAAAGACAGGGCCTCAGCCAAAAACATTCAGTACTTC. It specifies CASSSEKDRASAKNIQYF. The full variable domain, completed using reference TRBV7-9 and TRBJ2-4, is DTGVSQNPRHKITKRGQNVTFRCDPISEHNRLYWYRQTLGQGPEFLTYFQNEAQLEKSRLLSDRFSAERPKGSFSTLEIQRTEQGDSAMYLCASSSEKDRASAKNIQYFGAGTRLSVL.

The V and J genes are TRBV7-3 and TRBJ2-1; D perhaps matches TRBD2 (5 bases). The germline V gene has CDR1 SGHTA and CDR2 FQGTGA. The CDR3 spans 15 residues. V lost 4 bases, J lost 10 bases, and 20 bases lay in between. CDR3 region: CASSSFEGYGNEQFF. The CDR3 bases are TGTGCCAGCAGCTCCTTTGAAGGTTACGGGAACGAGCAGTTCTTC.

J is TRBJ2-3 and V is TRBV4-1; D is undetermined. Between the trimmed V and J ends, which lost 6 bases and 1 base, there was a span of 11 bases. The CDR3 contains 14 residues. Germline V gene sequence: CDR1 MGHRA, CDR2 YSYEKL. CDR3 amino acids: CASSHGFGTDTQYF. For the CDR3, the DNA is TGCGCCAGCAGTCATGGCTTTGGCACAGATACGCAGTATTTT.

This clone was counted a few times. The rearrangement links TRBV4-3 to TRBJ1-3; the match to TRBD1 covers 8 bases. This CDR3 comprises 18 residues. V shed 0 bases and J 2 bases; nucleotides not matched to a gene: 9. Germline V CDR1 and CDR2: LGHNA, YSLEER. The CDR3 loop reads CASSQDLGRTGTGNTIYF. CDR3 sequence (DNA): TGCGCCAGCAGCCAAGATCTCGGCCGGACAGGGACTGGAAACACCATATATTTT.

The chain links TRBV9 to TRBJ2-1, with TRBD1 matching 9 bases. The CDR3 contains 15 residues. With 4 bases clipped from V and 5 bases from J, the junction kept 7 bases outside the gene matches. CDR1 and CDR2 (germline): SGDLS, YYNGEE. The CDR3 region is CASSLRDRVHNEQFF. In nucleotides, the CDR3 is TGTGCCAGCAGCTTACGGGACAGGGTACACAATGAGCAGTTCTTC.

This clone occurred once. V usage is TRBV7-9 and J usage is TRBJ1-1; 9 bases map to TRBD1. Germline CDR1 is SEHNR and CDR2 is FQNEAQ (reference sequence). CDR3 length equals 11 residues. Losses at the gene ends were 5 bases for V and 10 bases for J; bases not matched to a gene: 2. CDR3 in amino acids: CASSGTGTAFF. The CDR3, as DNA: TGTGCCAGCAGCGGGACAGGGACAGCTTTCTTT.

The J gene is TRBJ2-3, the V gene TRBV19, with TRBD2 matching 12 bases. The CDR3 totals 14 residues. CDR1 is LNHDA, CDR2 SQIVND, per germline (reference sequence). The junction had 7 bases not matched to a gene; V was cut back by 7 bases and J by 8 bases. The CDR3 here is CASTLGLAGSTQYF. CDR3 DNA sequence: TGTGCCAGTACTCTAGGACTAGCGGGGAGTACGCAGTATTTT.

The gene calls are TRBV7-2 and TRBJ1-2; D is unclear. V lost 0 bases, J lost 4 bases, and 6 bases lay in between. The CDR3 has 13 amino acids. CDR1 and CDR2 from the germline V gene are SGHTA and FQGNSA. CDR3 protein: CASSLANSYGYTF. As DNA, the CDR3 is TGTGCCAGCAGCTTAGCGAACAGCTATGGCTACACCTTC.

This chain connects TRBV14 to TRBJ2-3; D might be TRBD2 (5 bases). V gave up 0 bases and J gave up 8 bases, with 12 bases separating them. Germline V gene lookup returns CDR1 SGHDN and CDR2 FVKESK. The CDR3 sequence is 14 residues long. Here the CDR3 reads CASSQEDLRGTQYF. CDR3 nucleotides: TGTGCCAGCAGCCAAGAGGATCTTCGGGGTACGCAGTATTTT.

The gene calls are TRBV11-1 and TRBJ2-5, with D hard to call. V lost 5 bases and J 5 bases, leaving 15 bases between the germline ends. The CDR3 covers 14 residues. CDR1 SGHAT and CDR2 FQDESV come from the germline V gene (reference sequence). CDR3: CASSPRRRFETQYF. In DNA, the CDR3 is TGTGCCAGCAGCCCTAGGCGGCGGTTTGAGACCCAGTACTTC.

The chain is built from TRBV28 and TRBJ2-2; 8 bases line up with TRBD1. Germline CDR1 MDHEN, CDR2 SYDVKM. Trimming at V came to 4 bases and at J to 1 base, leaving 8 bases not matched to a gene. This CDR3 has 17 residues. The CDR3 DNA reads TGTGCCAGCAGTTCCTACGACAGGGGATTGAACACCGGGGAGCTGTTTTTT. Its protein product is CASSSYDRGLNTGELFF.

This clone was seen a handful of times. CDR3: CASSFGTGNYGYTF. CDR3 bases: TGTGCCAGCAGCTTCGGAACAGGGAACTATGGCTACACCTTC. The chain employs TRBV11-2 and TRBJ1-2; TRBD1 might be the D (6 bases). Germline V gene lookup returns CDR1 SGHAT and CDR2 FQNNGV. The germline V and J ends were trimmed by 3 bases and 2 bases, with 10 bases remaining between them. The CDR3 is 14 residues long.

This clone appeared a single time. V gene TRBV10-3 combines with J gene TRBJ1-1, with 10 bases that match TRBD1. This CDR3 is built from 14 residues. The germline V gene has CDR1 ENHRY and CDR2 SYGVKD. In DNA form, the CDR3 reads TGTGCAGCGAAGCCCGGACAGGGGGTGGATGAAGCTTTCTTT. This gives the protein CAAKPGQGVDEAFF.

The table lists this clone with a count of one. The rearrangement joins TRBV6-5 to TRBJ2-1; 12 bases are a match to TRBD2. The CDR3 is 16 amino acids. CDR1 is MNHEY, CDR2 SVGAGI, per germline. V lost 4 bases, J lost 3 bases, and 4 bases stayed unmatched. Here the CDR3 reads CASSWWTSGNYNEQFF. The CDR3 bases are TGTGCCAGCAGTTGGTGGACTAGCGGGAACTACAATGAGCAGTTCTTC.

The chain carries TRBV6-1 and TRBJ2-7; 8 nucleotides line up with TRBD2. V lost 3 bases and J lost 8; bases outside the gene matches: 12. The CDR3 contains 15 residues. Per germline, CDR1 MNHNS and CDR2 SASEGT. The CDR3: CASSDRRGLVGKQYF. DNA of the CDR3: TGTGCCAGCAGTGACCGCCGGGGACTAGTAGGGAAGCAGTACTTC.

The gene calls are TRBV27 and TRBJ1-5, with D possibly matching TRBD1 (6 bases). The CDR3 covers 15 residues. Germline CDR1 is MNHEY and CDR2 is SMNVEV (reference sequence). V was pared by 1 base and J by 5 bases, with 12 bases between. Written as DNA, the CDR3 is TGTGCCAGCAGTTTATTAGGGCAGGGGTATCAGCCCCAGCATTTT. Translating it yields CASSLLGQGYQPQHF.

The chain combines TRBV9 with TRBJ1-2; 12 nucleotides agree with TRBD1. This CDR3 contains 17 residues. The junction had 15 bases not matched to a gene; V was cut back by 5 bases and J by 7 bases. Germline V gives CDR1 SGDLS, CDR2 YYNGEE. CDR3 residues: CASRGTGGAAETSGYTF. The CDR3 nucleotides are TGTGCCAGCAGAGGGACAGGGGGCGCCGCCGAAACTTCTGGCTACACCTTC.

This chain uses TRBV5-6 with TRBJ1-5; 8 nucleotides match TRBD1. V lost 9 bases to trimming and J lost 5 bases; unmatched junction nucleotides: 7. The germline V gene encodes CDR1 SGHDT and CDR2 YYEEEE. The CDR3 totals 13 residues. The CDR3 region has the DNA TGTGCCACCTCCCAGGGGGCAGATCAGCCCCAGCATTTT. Protein: CATSQGADQPQHF.

The chain combines TRBV7-3 with TRBJ2-2; D possibly uses TRBD1 or TRBD2 (5 bases each). The CDR3 has 14 residues. The germline V and J ends were trimmed by 5 bases and 4 bases, with 11 bases remaining between them. The germline V gene encodes CDR1 SGHTA and CDR2 FQGTGA. This CDR3 reads CASSTRDGTGELFF. The CDR3 DNA reads as TGTGCCAGCAGCACCCGGGACGGCACCGGGGAGCTGTTTTTT.

CDR3 amino acids: CAISESGRQSSYEQYF. The CDR3 DNA follows: TGTGCCATCAGTGAGTCAGGGAGACAGAGCTCCTACGAGCAGTACTTC. This rearrangement joins TRBV10-3 to TRBJ2-7, with D perhaps given as TRBD1 or TRBD2 (5 bases each). CDR1 and CDR2 from the germline V gene are ENHRY and SYGVKD. Trimming removed 0 bases at V and 0 bases at J, with 12 bases between. There are 16 residues in the CDR3.

The genes are TRBV5-4 and TRBJ1-1, with 11 bases matching TRBD1. With 1 base clipped from V and 7 bases from J, the junction kept 6 bases outside the gene matches. This CDR3 contains 15 residues. From germline, CDR1 is SGHNT and CDR2 YYREEE (reference sequence). As DNA, the CDR3 is TGTGCCAGCAGCTTGCCGGGACAGGGGGTTGGTGAAGCTTTCTTT. Translating gives CASSLPGQGVGEAFF.

The rearrangement joins TRBV4-1 to TRBJ1-6, with 10 bases lining up with TRBD1. The CDR3 totals 18 residues. Trimming removed 0 bases from V and 8 bases from J; junction bases left unmatched: 10. Germline V gene lookup returns CDR1 MGHRA and CDR2 YSYEKL. Written as DNA, the CDR3 is TGCGCCAGCAGCCAAGATGCCCCGCGACAGGGGGCTCATTCACCCCTCCACTTT. It specifies CASSQDAPRQGAHSPLHF.

The rearrangement joins TRBV15 to TRBJ2-7; 8 nucleotides match TRBD2. The CDR3 consists of 17 residues. Germline V CDR1 and CDR2: LNHNV, YYDKDF (reference sequence). J was trimmed by 5 bases and V by 3 bases; bases with no gene match: 15. CDR3 DNA sequence: TGTGCCACCAGCAGCATCATGAGCGGGAGATATTCCCACGAGCAGTACTTC. This translates into CATSSIMSGRYSHEQYF.

The chain couples TRBV19 to TRBJ2-1; 9 nucleotides align to TRBD2. This CDR3 is 15 amino acids long. The germline V gene encodes CDR1 LNHDA and CDR2 SQIVND (reference sequence). Unmatched junction bases numbered 7, after V lost 4 bases and J lost 6 bases. CDR3 in amino acids: CASSTNSGGFNEQFF. DNA for the CDR3: TGTGCCAGTAGTACGAATAGCGGGGGTTTCAATGAGCAGTTCTTC. The full variable domain, with the rest looked up from reference TRBV19 and TRBJ2-1, is DGGITQSPKYLFRKEGQNVTLSCEQNLNHDAMYWYRQDPGQGLRLIYYSQIVNDFQKGDIAEGYSVSREKKESFPLTVTSAQKNPTAFYLCASSTNSGGFNEQFFGPGTRLTVL.

The chain uses TRBV18 and TRBJ2-3; no clear D. Between the trimmed V and J ends, which lost 6 bases and 2 bases, there was a span of 9 bases. The CDR3 contains 13 residues. Looked up from germline, CDR1 is KGHSH and CDR2 is LQKENI. CDR3 amino acids: CASSLAITDTQYF. As DNA, the CDR3 is TGTGCCAGCTCGCTGGCCATCACAGATACGCAGTATTTT.